The 6 T cell receptor beta chains below all came from one sample that was sequenced in a study of CD8 T cells in Susac syndrome. When the RNA was reverse transcribed, random hexamers were used with an input of roughly 0.45 to 1 ug. TCRdb ran MiXCR on the immunoSEQ multiplex PCR reads and lists one entry per CDR3 protein. The table has 250,000 to 300,000 distinct CDR3 sequences, approximately 91% seen once; the top ten hold 0.18%. The sample comprised CD8+ T cells from PBMCs. The receptors originated from a human donor with multiple sclerosis.

The chain recombines TRBV19 with TRBJ2-1; perhaps TRBD2 as D (6 bases). Trimming stripped 7 bases from V and 4 bases from J, with 17 bases between. Germline CDR1 LNHDA, CDR2 SQIVND (reference sequence). The CDR3 consists of 15 residues. CDR3 region: CASTVGRRGYNEQFF. CDR3 in DNA: TGTGCCAGTACCGTGGGGCGGAGGGGTTACAATGAGCAGTTCTTC.

This clonotype appeared a single time. This rearrangement joins TRBV5-1 to TRBJ2-1, with 11 positions matching TRBD1. After removal of 0 bases from V and 4 bases from J, the junction contained 6 bases not matched to a gene. This CDR3 has 17 amino acids. Germline CDR1 and CDR2: SGHRS and YFSETQ. The CDR3 bases are TGCGCCAGCAGCTTGGGGACAGGGGGCACTGGTTACAATGAGCAGTTCTTC. Translated, it gives CASSLGTGGTGYNEQFF.

The genes are TRBV2 and TRBJ1-1; 8 bases match TRBD1. CDR3 length: 16 amino acids. V lost 0 bases and J lost 5; bases outside the gene matches: 8. Germline V gene lookup returns CDR1 SNHLY and CDR2 FYNNEI. In DNA form, the CDR3 reads TGTGCCAGCAGTGAAGCTTATGACAGGGGTGGGACTGAAGCTTTCTTT. Translation gives CASSEAYDRGGTEAFF.

This clonotype appeared once. The chain couples TRBV7-9 to TRBJ1-5, with 9 bases that match TRBD1. V shed 0 bases, J shed 4 bases, and the junction held 1 base outside the gene matches. There are 15 residues in the CDR3. Germline CDR1 reads SEHNR; CDR2 reads FQNEAQ (reference sequence). CDR3 nucleotide sequence: TGTGCCAGCAGCTTAGCTGGGACAGGGAATCAGCCCCAGCATTTT. Its protein is CASSLAGTGNQPQHF.

The chain couples TRBV27 to TRBJ2-3; D is perhaps TRBD2 (6 bases). Trimming removed 2 bases at V and 0 bases at J, with 12 bases between. This CDR3 is 16 amino acids long. Germline loops: CDR1 MNHEY, CDR2 SMNVEV (reference sequence). The CDR3 DNA is TGTGCCAGCAGTTTACTCGGGACTTCCAGCACAGATACGCAGTATTTT. Protein sequence: CASSLLGTSSTDTQYF.

The chain recombines TRBV7-9 with TRBJ2-1; 9 nucleotides match TRBD1. CDR1 is SEHNR and CDR2 is FQNEAQ in the germline V gene (reference sequence). CDR3 length: 16 amino acids. V dropped 6 bases and J dropped 4; count of bases not matched to a gene: 10. CDR3 sequence: CASSSGTGGAYNEQFF. As DNA, the CDR3 is TGTGCCAGCAGTTCCGGAACAGGGGGCGCATACAATGAGCAGTTCTTC.